The rows below give T cell receptor beta chains drawn from one sample of a study of PD-1 blockade in classical Hodgkin lymphoma. The table came from immunoSEQ multiplex PCR; TCRdb's copy has only in-frame clones and leaves some out. The sample has about 15,000 clones; around 83% are singletons. The sequencing here drew on peripheral blood mononuclear cells (PBMCs), taken before the second cycle of nivolumab. The source of these receptors is a human donor with classical Hodgkin lymphoma. The CDR3 runs from the conserved cysteine through the conserved F or W. D genes are given only for firm matches. The size of a clone is reported for some rows only, either as once, few or many, or as a class for expanded clones.

size,V,D,J,CDR3,DNA
.,TRBV5-4,.,TRBJ2-7,CASSPKGGLTYEQYF,TGTGCCAGCAGCCCGAAGGGGGGGCTTACCTACGAGCAGTACTTC
.,TRBV12-5,.,TRBJ1-2,CASGSPEERHGYTF,TGTGCTAGTGGTTCCCCCGAGGAGCGCCATGGCTACACCTTC
.,TRBV7-2,TRBD2,TRBJ2-5,CASTPGGQETQYF,TGTGCCAGCACCCCGGGGGGGCAAGAGACCCAGTACTTC
.,TRBV29-1,.,TRBJ1-1,CSVVARGRYTEAFF,TGCAGCGTTGTGGCCAGGGGTAGGTACACTGAAGCTTTCTTT
.,TRBV2,TRBD2,TRBJ2-1,CASRPDRGTPLAGGYNYNEQFF,TGTGCCAGCAGACCTGACAGGGGAACTCCACTAGCGGGGGGGTATAACTACAATGAGCAGTTCTTC
.,TRBV2,TRBD2,TRBJ2-5,CASSAGAGDVQETQYF,TGTGCCAGCAGTGCGGGAGCGGGGGACGTCCAAGAGACCCAGTACTTC
.,TRBV5-5,.,TRBJ1-1,CASSTRTENTEAFF,TGCGCCAGCAGCACTCGGACAGAGAACACTGAAGCTTTCTTT
.,TRBV13,TRBD2,TRBJ2-7,CASSWTSGGTSYEQYF,TGTGCCAGCAGCTGGACTAGCGGGGGGACCTCCTACGAGCAGTACTTC
.,TRBV19,.,TRBJ1-6,CASSKGVLNSPLHF,TGTGCCAGTAGTAAAGGCGTACTTAATTCACCCCTCCACTTT
.,TRBV7-9,.,TRBJ1-4,CASSPQVTNEKLFF,TGTGCCAGCAGCCCGCAGGTGACTAATGAAAAACTGTTTTTT
.,TRBV27,.,TRBJ1-2,CASSLQGRSGYTF,TGTGCCAGCAGTTTACAGGGAAGGTCTGGCTACACCTTC
few,TRBV2,.,TRBJ1-5,CASSEGRGQQPQHF,TGTGCCAGCAGTGAAGGCCGGGGGCAACAGCCCCAGCATTTT
.,TRBV7-9,TRBD2,TRBJ2-3,CASSRLAGVTDTQYF,TGTGCCAGCAGCCGACTAGCGGGGGTTACAGATACGCAGTATTTT
.,TRBV5-5,.,TRBJ2-3,CASSLGSSTDTQYF,TGTGCCAGCAGCTTGGGTTCTAGCACAGATACGCAGTATTTT
.,TRBV5-4,TRBD1,TRBJ1-2,CASSMGTGTLYGYTF,TGTGCCAGCAGCATGGGGACAGGGACACTCTATGGCTACACCTTC
.,TRBV19,TRBD1,TRBJ2-2,CASSIESTGDTGELFF,TGTGCCAGTAGTATAGAGAGCACAGGGGACACCGGGGAGCTGTTTTTT
.,TRBV7-6,.,TRBJ2-7,CASSLAGGREQYF,TGTGCCAGCAGCTTAGCGGGGGGGCGCGAGCAGTACTTC
.,TRBV9,.,TRBJ1-2,CASYFGDTFYGYTF,TGTGCCAGCTATTTTGGGGACACTTTCTATGGCTACACCTTC
.,TRBV9,.,TRBJ1-2,CASSVGKDYGYTF,TGTGCCAGCAGCGTAGGGAAGGACTATGGCTACACCTTC
.,TRBV5-4,TRBD2,TRBJ2-5,CASSSGLAGKGTQYF,TGTGCCAGCAGCTCGGGACTAGCGGGGAAGGGGACCCAGTACTTC
.,TRBV5-1,.,TRBJ1-1,CASSPRTLGNTEAFF,TGCGCCAGCAGCCCAAGGACATTAGGGAACACTGAAGCTTTCTTT
few,TRBV7-3,TRBD2,TRBJ2-1,CASSLWSGGNNEQFF,TGTGCCAGCAGCTTATGGAGCGGGGGGAACAATGAGCAGTTCTTC
.,TRBV10-3,TRBD2,TRBJ2-5,CAIRGGTSEETQYF,TGTGCCATCAGGGGAGGGACGTCAGAAGAGACCCAGTACTTC
.,TRBV28,TRBD1,TRBJ1-1,CASMAPSTQGFTEAFF,TGTGCCAGCATGGCCCCCTCTACACAGGGGTTCACTGAAGCTTTCTTT
.,TRBV18,.,TRBJ2-6,CASSPQGGANVLTF,TGTGCCAGCTCACCACAAGGTGGGGCCAACGTCCTGACTTTC
medium-sized,TRBV19,.,TRBJ1-2,CATLAGGYTF,TGTGCCACCTTGGCGGGTGGCTACACCTTC
.,TRBV2,.,TRBJ2-1,CASSENRPATGNEQFF,TGTGCCAGCAGTGAGAATAGACCAGCCACGGGCAATGAGCAGTTCTTC
.,TRBV7-1,TRBD1,TRBJ1-1,CASTPQGEAFF,TGTGCCAGCACCCCACAGGGGGAAGCTTTCTTT
.,TRBV7-2,.,TRBJ1-2,CASSFYTNNGYTF,TGTGCCAGCAGCTTTTATACAAATAATGGCTACACCTTC
.,TRBV5-1,TRBD1,TRBJ1-1,CASSPWDRVNTEAFF,TGCGCCAGCAGCCCCTGGGACAGGGTGAACACTGAAGCTTTCTTT
.,TRBV7-8,.,TRBJ1-5,CASSLLTVRGNQPQHF,TGTGCCAGCAGCTTACTTACTGTCAGGGGCAATCAGCCCCAGCATTTT
.,TRBV5-1,.,TRBJ2-1,CASSLDQQLNEQFF,TGCGCCAGCAGCTTGGACCAGCAACTCAATGAGCAGTTCTTC
.,TRBV5-5,.,TRBJ2-2,CASSFYNTGELFF,TGTGCCAGCAGCTTTTACAACACCGGGGAGCTGTTTTTT
.,TRBV6-5,.,TRBJ1-6,CASSYGVGVHLHF,TGTGCCAGCAGTTACGGGGTTGGGGTCCACCTCCACTTT
.,TRBV7-3,.,TRBJ2-3,CASSAAGAGPSLYF,TGTGCCAGCAGCGCTGCGGGGGCCGGTCCCTCTCTGTATTTT
.,TRBV28,TRBD1,TRBJ2-2,CATPRGRGTGELFF,TGTGCCACCCCAAGGGGGCGCGGAACCGGGGAGCTGTTTTTT
.,TRBV7-2,.,TRBJ2-7,CASSLSGTYEQYF,TGTGCCAGCAGCTTATCAGGGACCTACGAGCAGTACTTC
.,TRBV5-6,TRBD1,TRBJ1-5,CASSARDRGKGQPQHF,TGTGCCAGCAGTGCGAGAGACAGGGGAAAGGGTCAGCCCCAGCATTTT
.,TRBV4-3,.,TRBJ1-3,CASRPGSYSGNTIYF,TGCGCCAGCAGGCCCGGTTCCTACTCTGGAAACACCATATATTTT
.,TRBV7-2,TRBD1,TRBJ1-1,CASSQDRPSEAFF,TGTGCCAGCAGCCAGGACAGGCCTAGTGAAGCTTTCTTT
.,TRBV7-9,TRBD1,TRBJ2-1,CASSVGQGGTNEQFF,TGTGCCAGCAGCGTAGGACAGGGTGGAACAAATGAGCAGTTCTTC
once,TRBV28,.,TRBJ1-5,CASSLTGFVDQPQHF,TGTGCCAGCAGTTTAACAGGGTTCGTCGATCAGCCCCAGCATTTT
once,TRBV5-1,TRBD2,TRBJ2-1,CASSWGLAGAVSYNEQFF,TGCGCCAGCAGCTGGGGACTAGCGGGGGCCGTCTCCTACAATGAGCAGTTCTTC